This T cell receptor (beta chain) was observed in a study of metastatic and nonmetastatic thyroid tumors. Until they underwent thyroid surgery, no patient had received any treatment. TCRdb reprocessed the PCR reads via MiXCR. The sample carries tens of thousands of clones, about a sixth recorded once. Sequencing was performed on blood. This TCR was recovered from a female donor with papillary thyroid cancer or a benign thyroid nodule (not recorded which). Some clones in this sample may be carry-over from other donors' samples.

In DNA form, the CDR3 reads TGTGCCAGCAGCCTAGCGGGGGACTATGTCGAGCAGTACTTC. Its protein product is CASSLAGDYVEQYF. The rearrangement joins TRBV9 to TRBJ2-7; 10 nucleotides agree with TRBD2. This CDR3 spans 14 amino acids. Germline trimming cut 4 bases from V and 6 bases from J; bases unmatched to any gene: 7. Germline CDR1 is SGDLS and CDR2 is YYNGEE.